The 4 T cell receptor beta chains listed next were all sequenced from one sample in a study of T cell repertoires in ileal Crohn's disease. Time point in this sample: neoterminal ileum biopsy at postoperative endoscopy, about 6 months after surgery. The repertoire was sequenced with immunoSEQ multiplex PCR; TCRdb's copy has only in-frame clones and lacks some. The profile shows 15,000 to 20,000 clones, approximately 77% of them singletons. The sequenced sample consisted of ileal tissue. Receptors originate from an adult with Crohn's disease.

This chain joins TRBV6-5 and TRBJ2-1; weak D call: TRBD2 (5 bases). The CDR3 contains 13 residues. Germline CDR1 MNHEY, CDR2 SVGAGI. Trimming took 6 bases from V and 9 from J, leaving 15 bases between them. CDR3 in DNA: TGTGCCAGCAGCCAGGTTTGGGCGGGTGAGCAGTTCTTC. Its protein product is CASSQVWAGEQFF.

The rearrangement links TRBV29-1 to TRBJ2-5; 11 bases are shared with TRBD2. V was pared by 6 bases and J by 2 bases, with 5 bases of the junction left unmatched. CDR1 is SQVTM and CDR2 is ANQGSEA in the germline V gene. CDR3 size: 14 residues. As DNA, the CDR3 is TGCAGCGTAGAGGGACTAGCGGCACAAGAGACCCAGTACTTC. Amino acids: CSVEGLAAQETQYF.

The chain links TRBV7-8 to TRBJ2-7, with 13 positions matching TRBD2. The CDR3 is made up of 16 amino acids. Per germline, CDR1 SGHVS and CDR2 FQNEAQ. V lost 1 base to trimming and J lost 6 bases; unmatched junction nucleotides: 6. The CDR3 protein is CASSLVGLAGTGEQYF. CDR3 in DNA: TGTGCCAGCAGCTTAGTGGGACTAGCGGGAACTGGCGAGCAGTACTTC.

This rearrangement joins TRBV10-3 to TRBJ2-5, with TRBD1 as a possible D gene (6 bases). The length of the CDR3 is 11 residues. Trimming took off 8 bases at V and 2 bases at J, with 6 bases between the two ends. The germline V gene has CDR1 ENHRY and CDR2 SYGVKD. This chain's CDR3 is CAIGQQETQYF. The CDR3 DNA sequence: TGTGCCATCGGACAGCAAGAGACCCAGTACTTC.